This TCR beta chain derives from a study of blood T cell repertoires in COVID-19. About the research overall: Samples taken during acute and convalescent COVID-19 were collected in the United States, Italy and Spain. PBMCs, B-cell-depleted T cells, or T cells provided the cDNA or gDNA that made up the material.

The CDR3 is 17 amino acids. CDR1 is LGHDT, CDR2 YNNKEL, per germline (reference sequence). With V trimmed by 5 bases and J by 1 base, 14 bases remained unmatched. Authors' analysis steps: How many nucleated cells were present was estimated from reference gene primer amplification. Produced via immunoSEQ multiplex PCR; TCRdb's table is partial and in-frame only. V, J and clone size are those of that table, while D and trimming were read from the DNA. The table lists some 100,000 clones, roughly 88% of them singletons. The receptor was derived from a woman between 70 and 85 years old with acute or convalescent COVID-19. The sequencing sample was made of peripheral blood. The rearrangement links TRBV3-1 (or the pseudogene TRBV3-2) to TRBJ2-7; 7 nucleotides line up with TRBD2. In nucleotides, the CDR3 is TGTGCCAGCAGCGATTCGGCCCGGGACTACTGGTCCTACGAGCAGTACTTC. It specifies CASSDSARDYWSYEQYF.